Below are 5 T cell receptor beta chains sequenced from a single sample in a study of technical replicates of blood from a few donors. Assay: immunoSEQ multiplex PCR; the TCRdb copy retains only in-frame clones and omits some. Of 84,000 or so clones listed, just over 90% are singletons. The material sequenced was T cells isolated from PBMCs. These receptors were obtained from a human donor in good health.

This sequence joins TRBV9 and TRBJ1-1, with D perhaps matching TRBD1 (5 bases). Deletions cut 0 bases from V and 3 bases from J, with 6 bases between. This CDR3 is 13 amino acids long. Looked up from germline, CDR1 is SGDLS and CDR2 is YYNGEE. As DNA, the CDR3 is TGTGCCAGCAGCGTAGTAGGGGACACTGAAGCTTTCTTT. Its protein is CASSVVGDTEAFF.

The genes are TRBV5-1 and TRBJ1-1; unclear D gene. The germline gives CDR1 SGHRS, CDR2 YFSETQ. There are 14 residues in the CDR3. Trimming removed 0 bases at V and 2 bases at J, with 8 bases between. CDR3 in amino acids: CASSLGHTNTEAFF. The CDR3 region has the DNA TGCGCCAGCAGCTTGGGACATACTAACACTGAAGCTTTCTTT. The entire variable domain, with the rest obtained from reference TRBV5-1 and TRBJ1-1, is as follows: KAGVTQTPRYLIKTRGQQVTLSCSPISGHRSVSWYQQTPGQGLQFLFEYFSETQRNKGNFPGRFSGRQFSNSRSEMNVSTLELGDSALYLCASSLGHTNTEAFFGQGTRLTVV.

The chain links TRBV5-1 to TRBJ2-1, with a weak D call TRBD1 (6 bases). The length of the CDR3 is 13 residues. Deletions cut 5 bases from V and 6 bases from J, with 12 bases between. Germline V lookup: CDR1 SGHRS, CDR2 YFSETQ. The CDR3 reads CASRVGGSNEQFF. CDR3 coding DNA: TGCGCCAGCAGGGTAGGGGGTTCCAATGAGCAGTTCTTC.

V is TRBV18 and J is TRBJ2-3; the match to TRBD2 covers 15 bases. The germline V gene encodes CDR1 KGHSH and CDR2 LQKENI. With V trimmed by 3 bases and J by 1 base, 2 bases remained unmatched. The CDR3 contains 17 residues. The CDR3 DNA sequence: TGTGCCAGCTCACCCCGGACTAGCGGGGGGGGCACAGATACGCAGTATTTT. Translated, it gives CASSPRTSGGGTDTQYF.

The V gene is TRBV19, the J gene TRBJ1-5; D is possibly TRBD1 (6 bases). Germline V CDR1 and CDR2: LNHDA, SQIVND (reference sequence). V was clipped by 4 bases and J by 6 bases, with 25 bases between them. The CDR3 loop spans 18 amino acids. The CDR3 reads CASSTPIGRGPRSQPQHF. CDR3 nucleotide sequence: TGTGCCAGTAGTACACCCATTGGGCGGGGGCCAAGGAGTCAGCCCCAGCATTTT.